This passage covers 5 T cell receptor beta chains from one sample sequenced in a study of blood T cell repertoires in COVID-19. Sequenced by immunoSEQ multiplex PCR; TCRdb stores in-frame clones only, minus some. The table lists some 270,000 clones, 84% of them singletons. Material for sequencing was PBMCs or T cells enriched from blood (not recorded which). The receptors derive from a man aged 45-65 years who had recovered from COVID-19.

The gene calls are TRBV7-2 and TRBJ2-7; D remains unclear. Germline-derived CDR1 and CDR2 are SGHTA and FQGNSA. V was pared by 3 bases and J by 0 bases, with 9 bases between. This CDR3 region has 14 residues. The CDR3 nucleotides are TGTGCCAGCAGCTTCCGACTTAACTCCTACGAGCAGTACTTC. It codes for CASSFRLNSYEQYF.

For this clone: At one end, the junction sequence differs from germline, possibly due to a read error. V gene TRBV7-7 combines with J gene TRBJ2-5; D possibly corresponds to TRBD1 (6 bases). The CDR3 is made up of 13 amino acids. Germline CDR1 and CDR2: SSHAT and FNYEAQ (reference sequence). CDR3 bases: TGTGCTAGCAGCCTTGGGGGCCCTGGAACCCAGTACTTC. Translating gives CASSLGGPGTQYF. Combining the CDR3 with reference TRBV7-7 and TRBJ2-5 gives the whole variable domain GAGVSQSPRYKVTKRGQDVTLRCDPISSHATLYWYQQALGQGPEFLTYFNYEAQPDKSGLPSDRFSAERPEGSISTLTIQRTEQRDSAMYRCASSLGGPGTQYFGPGTRLLVL.

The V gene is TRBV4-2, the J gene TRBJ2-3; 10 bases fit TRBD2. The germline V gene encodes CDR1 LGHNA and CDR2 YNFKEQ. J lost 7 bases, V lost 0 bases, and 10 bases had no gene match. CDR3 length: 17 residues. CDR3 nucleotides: TGTGCCAGCAGCCAAGAGGTTGAGCGGGGGGGACGGAATACGCAGTATTTT. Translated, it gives CASSQEVERGGRNTQYF.

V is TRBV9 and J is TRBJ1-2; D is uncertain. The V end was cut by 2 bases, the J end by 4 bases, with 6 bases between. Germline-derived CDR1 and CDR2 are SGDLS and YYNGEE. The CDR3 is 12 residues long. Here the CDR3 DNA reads TGTGCCAGCAGCGTGCCCGGCTATGGCTACACCTTC. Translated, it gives CASSVPGYGYTF.

The DNA for the CDR3 is TGTGCCAGCAGCCACTACAGGTCGTCCTACGAGCAGTACTTC. Translated, it gives CASSHYRSSYEQYF. The chain uses TRBV3-1 (or the pseudogene TRBV3-2) and TRBJ2-7, with D possibly TRBD1 on 5 matching bases. Trimming took off 3 bases at V and 1 base at J, with 10 bases between the two ends. The CDR3 is 14 residues long. Looked up from germline, CDR1 is LGHDT and CDR2 is YNNKEL (reference sequence).